At least ten counts were recorded for the clone carrying this T cell receptor (beta chain). Its antigen is as yet unknown. V lost 5 bases to trimming and J lost 1 base; unmatched junction nucleotides: 5. This CDR3 comprises 13 residues. The germline V gene has CDR1 DFQATT and CDR2 SNEGSKA (reference sequence). Libraries of TCR beta came from quantitative 5'-RACE with molecular barcodes. TCRdb re-analysed the 5' RACE reads in MiXCR, keeping a single row per CDR3 protein. There are around 130,000 distinct CDR3 sequences in the sample; approximately 6.8% occur only once, and 12% lies in the top ten. The data are from a study of CD8 T cells in ankylosing spondylitis. Study conclusions and caveats: The clones that were linked to disease were reported to be significantly enriched in matched synovial fluid samples from ankylosing spondylitis patients. A motif of eight or nine highly homologous TCR beta variants was seen as apparently characteristic of ankylosing spondylitis blood. Relatively rare in peripheral blood, disease-linked clones were also CD8+.

The source material was blood, either unsorted or a sorted T cell fraction (not recorded which). J is TRBJ2-7 and V is TRBV20-1, with 7 bases that match TRBD2. The sequence came from a male donor with ankylosing spondylitis or in good health (not recorded which). The CDR3: CSAPSGKSYEQYF. CDR3 coding DNA: TGCAGTGCTCCTAGCGGTAAATCCTACGAGCAGTACTTC.